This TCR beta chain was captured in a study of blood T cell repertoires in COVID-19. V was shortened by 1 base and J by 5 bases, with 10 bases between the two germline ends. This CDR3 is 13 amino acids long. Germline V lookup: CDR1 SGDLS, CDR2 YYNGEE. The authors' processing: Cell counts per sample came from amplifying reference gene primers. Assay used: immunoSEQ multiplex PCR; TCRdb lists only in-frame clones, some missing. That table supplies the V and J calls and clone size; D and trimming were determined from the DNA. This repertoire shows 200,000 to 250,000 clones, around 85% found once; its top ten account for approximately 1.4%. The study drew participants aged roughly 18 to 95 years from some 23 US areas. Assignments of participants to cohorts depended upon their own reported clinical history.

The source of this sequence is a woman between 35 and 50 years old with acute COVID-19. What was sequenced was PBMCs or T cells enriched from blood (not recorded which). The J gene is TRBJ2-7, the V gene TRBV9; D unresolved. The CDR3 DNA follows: TGTGCCAGCAGCGTAAACGGAGCCGACGAGCAGTACTTC. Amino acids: CASSVNGADEQYF.